The T cell receptor beta chain under discussion was sequenced for a study of blood T cell repertoires in COVID-19. Across the whole study: Researchers got acute and convalescent COVID-19 samples from the United States, Italy and Spain. The cDNA or gDNA used as material had been derived from T cells, B-cell-depleted T cells, or PBMCs.

Per germline, CDR1 KGHSH and CDR2 LQKENI. CDR3 length: 16 residues. With 5 bases removed from V and 6 bases from J, the gap between germline ends came to 22 bases. How the authors handled the data: Amplification from reference gene primers served as the basis for estimated nucleated cell counts. The data were produced by immunoSEQ multiplex PCR, yet TCRdb's version contains in-frame clones alone and is incomplete. V and J calls and clone size are copied from that table; D and trimming were computed from the DNA. The top ten hold around a quarter of the sample, which has tens of thousands of clones, 65% to 90% seen once.

The material sequenced was peripheral blood. This TCR was recovered from a man in his fifties or sixties with acute or convalescent COVID-19. V usage is TRBV18 and J usage is TRBJ1-2; no clear D gene. CDR3 DNA sequence: TGTGCCAGCTCAGACTTAGGAGGAGCATCGGCTGATGGCTACACCTTC. Translating gives CASSDLGGASADGYTF.